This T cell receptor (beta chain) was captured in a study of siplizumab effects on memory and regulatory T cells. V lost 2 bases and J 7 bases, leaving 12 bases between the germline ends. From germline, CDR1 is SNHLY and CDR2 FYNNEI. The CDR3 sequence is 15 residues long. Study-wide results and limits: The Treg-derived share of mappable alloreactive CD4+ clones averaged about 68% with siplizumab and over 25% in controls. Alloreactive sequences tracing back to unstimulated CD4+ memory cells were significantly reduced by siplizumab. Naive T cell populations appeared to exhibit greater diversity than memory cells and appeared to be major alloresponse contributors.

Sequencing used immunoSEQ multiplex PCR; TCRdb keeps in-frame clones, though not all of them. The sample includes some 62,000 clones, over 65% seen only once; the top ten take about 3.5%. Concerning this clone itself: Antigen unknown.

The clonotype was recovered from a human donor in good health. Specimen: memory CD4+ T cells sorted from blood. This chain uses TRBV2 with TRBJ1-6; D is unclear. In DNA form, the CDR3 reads TGTGCCAGCAGTGAATCACCGGGTCGGAATTCACCCCTCCACTTT. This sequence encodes CASSESPGRNSPLHF.